The rows below give T cell receptor beta chains drawn from one sample of a study of blood T cell repertoires in COVID-19. Here immunoSEQ multiplex PCR was the method, and the copy in TCRdb shows in-frame clones only, minus some. The profile shows 200,000 to 250,000 clones, around 89% of them singletons. The sequenced sample was PBMCs or T cells enriched from blood (not recorded which). The receptors shown here come from a young man who had been exposed to COVID-19. Each CDR3 is given with its conserved first and last residue. A D gene is named only where the DNA matches it firmly. Expanded clones get a size class; other rows say once, few or many, or leave the size out.

>TRBJ2-3|NA|TRBV2|NA
TGTGCCAGCAGCCATACTTATCCCACAGATACGCAGTATTTT
CASSHTYPTDTQYF
>TRBJ1-2|NA|TRBV20-1|NA
TGCAGTGCTAGTCGAGACCGAAAGGGGTACTATGGCTACACCTTC
CSASRDRKGYYGYTF
>TRBJ2-7|TRBD1|TRBV7-2|NA
TGTGCCAGCAGCTCTTATCCGGGACAGGAGCCCTACGAGCAGTACTTC
CASSSYPGQEPYEQYF
>TRBJ2-3|NA|TRBV3-1/TRBV3-2|NA
TGTGCCAGCAGCCAAGCTGAGGAGGATACGCAGTATTTT
CASSQAEEDTQYF
>TRBJ2-7|NA|TRBV3-1/TRBV3-2|NA
TGTGCCAGCAGCCAGAAGGGGTTTGAGGCCTACGAGCAGTACTTC
CASSQKGFEAYEQYF
>TRBJ1-3|NA|TRBV4-1|NA
TGCGCCAGCAGCCAAGCAGGGTTCGGAAACACCATATATTTT
CASSQAGFGNTIYF
>TRBJ1-1|NA|TRBV27|NA
TGTGCCAGCAGTATCCGGGGACAGAACACTGAAGCTTTCTTT
CASSIRGQNTEAFF
>TRBJ2-7|TRBD2|TRBV9|NA
TGTGCCAGCAGCTTAACCCCTAGCGGGGGCTACGAGCAGTACTTC
CASSLTPSGGYEQYF
>TRBJ2-3|TRBD2|TRBV6-5|NA
TGTGCCAGCAGTTACCTAGCGGGGGGGATTGCAGATACGCAGTATTTT
CASSYLAGGIADTQYF
>TRBJ2-7|NA|TRBV2|NA
TGTGCCAGCAAGTTTGGCGGCTCCTACGAGCAGTACTTC
CASKFGGSYEQYF
>TRBJ2-3|NA|TRBV27|NA
TGTGCCAGCAGTTGGGGCAGGACCACAGATACGCAGTATTTT
CASSWGRTTDTQYF
>TRBJ2-7|TRBD2|TRBV7-9|NA
TGTGCCAGCAGCTTCCTCTCTAGCGGGGGGGCGGTCGAGCAGTACTTC
CASSFLSSGGAVEQYF
>TRBJ2-2|NA|TRBV7-2|NA
TGTGCCAGCAGCTTCCTACGCGACACCGGGGAGCTGTTTTTT
CASSFLRDTGELFF
>TRBJ2-1|NA|TRBV7-9|NA
TGTGCCAGCAGCCCCGGGCGGGGTTACAATGAGCAGTTCTTC
CASSPGRGYNEQFF
>TRBJ1-1|NA|TRBV11-2|NA
TGTGCCAGCAGCTTGGGACAAAGAACTGAAGCTTTCTTT
CASSLGQRTEAFF
>TRBJ2-7|TRBD1|TRBV5-1|NA
TGCGCCAGCAGCCAGGGGGACGAGCAGTACTTC
CASSQGDEQYF
>TRBJ2-2|NA|TRBV5-1|once
TGCGCCAGCAGCGATACAGGGTACACCGGGGAGCTGTTTTTT
CASSDTGYTGELFF
>TRBJ2-7|NA|TRBV10-2|NA
TGCGCCAGCAGTGATTCAGGGGCCTACGAGCAGTACTTC
CASSDSGAYEQYF
>TRBJ2-3|NA|TRBV7-2|once
TGTGCCAGCAGCTTTTTAGCCACAGATACGCAGTATTTT
CASSFLATDTQYF
>TRBJ2-7|NA|TRBV29-1|NA
TGCAGCGTTTCGCAGGGGTACGAGCAGTACTTC
CSVSQGYEQYF
>TRBJ2-7|NA|TRBV7-6|NA
TGTGCCAGCAGCTCGCGGTCCGGGACACCTCCCTACGAGCAGTACTTC
CASSSRSGTPPYEQYF
>TRBJ2-7|NA|TRBV10-1|NA
TGCGCCAGCAGTGAGTTGGACAGCAACGAGCAGTACTTC
CASSELDSNEQYF
>TRBJ2-5|TRBD2|TRBV14|NA
TGTGCCAGCAGCCACCTAGCGGGGGGAACACAAGAGACCCAGTACTTC
CASSHLAGGTQETQYF
>TRBJ2-7|TRBD1|TRBV4-1|NA
TGCGCCAGCAGCGCCCGGGACAGGGAAGACTACGAGCAGTACTTC
CASSARDREDYEQYF
>TRBJ2-3|NA|TRBV9|NA
TGTGCCAGCAGCGCTGGCGGGCTTAATACGCAGTATTTT
CASSAGGLNTQYF
>TRBJ2-2|NA|TRBV5-1|once
TGCGCCAGCAGCTTGGCAGTCACCGGGGAGCTGTTTTTT
CASSLAVTGELFF
>TRBJ1-2|TRBD1|TRBV7-6|NA
TGTGCCACCAACCGGGACAGTACTAACACCTTC
CATNRDSTNTF
>TRBJ1-5|TRBD1|TRBV2|NA
TGTGCCAGCAGTGGTGACAGGGAAAGATATAGCAATCAGCCCCAGCATTTT
CASSGDRERYSNQPQHF
>TRBJ1-5|NA|TRBV4-1|NA
TGCGCCAGCAGCCAAGATCCGAGGGCCCTTAGCAATCAGCCCCAGCATTTT
CASSQDPRALSNQPQHF
>TRBJ1-2|NA|TRBV4-3|NA
TGCGCCAGCAGCTTTAGTCGGGGGGCGCGGGATGGCTACACCTTC
CASSFSRGARDGYTF
>TRBJ1-1|TRBD1|TRBV5-1|NA
TGCGCCAGCAGCCGCATGACAGGGACTGAAGCTTTCTTT
CASSRMTGTEAFF
>TRBJ2-3|NA|TRBV5-4|NA
TGTGCCAGCAGCCCCTATCAAGGCACAGATACGCAGTATTTT
CASSPYQGTDTQYF
>TRBJ2-5|NA|TRBV3-1/TRBV3-2|NA
TGTGCCAGCAGCCCCCTTTTCGCCGGGGAAGAGACCCAGTACTTC
CASSPLFAGEETQYF
>TRBJ1-2|NA|TRBV5-6|NA
TGTGCCAGCAGCTTGGGCGGGCAGTTGGGCTACACCTTC
CASSLGGQLGYTF
>TRBJ2-5|NA|TRBV19|NA
TGTGCCAGTAGTGGTAGATGGCAGGACCAAGAGACCCAGTACTTC
CASSGRWQDQETQYF
>TRBJ2-1|TRBD2|TRBV25-1|NA
TGTGCCAGCAGTGTAGCGGGGGACATATCTGAGCAGTTCTTC
CASSVAGDISEQFF
>TRBJ1-2|NA|TRBV30|NA
TGTGCCTGGACCGCGGGGGGTATCGACTACTATGGCTACACCTTC
CAWTAGGIDYYGYTF
>TRBJ2-7|NA|TRBV5-4|NA
TGTGCCAGCAGCCAGACTAGTGACTGGTCCGAGCAGTACTTC
CASSQTSDWSEQYF
>TRBJ2-3|NA|TRBV19|NA
TGTGCCAGTAGTATTAATTTGGTGGTTGGAGGAGATACGCAGTATTTT
CASSINLVVGGDTQYF
>TRBJ1-2|TRBD1|TRBV5-4|NA
TGTGCCAGCAGCTTACCTCCGGGACAGAGCGGCTACACCTTC
CASSLPPGQSGYTF
>TRBJ1-1|NA|TRBV5-1|NA
TGCGCCAGCAGCCCCGGGGGGGGCGAGACTGAAGCTTTCTTT
CASSPGGGETEAFF
>TRBJ1-1|TRBD1|TRBV4-2|NA
TGTGCCAGCAGGGACAGGGACACTGAAGCTTTCTTT
CASRDRDTEAFF
>TRBJ2-7|NA|TRBV10-3|NA
TGTGCCATCAGTACATCCTACGAGCAGTACTTC
CAISTSYEQYF
>TRBJ1-3|TRBD1|TRBV4-1|NA
TGCGCCAGCAGCCAGGGTTACGGACAGGGCGGCGGAAACACCATATATTTT
CASSQGYGQGGGNTIYF
>TRBJ2-1|TRBD1|TRBV29-1|NA
TGCAGCGTTGAAGGCCAGGGGGCTGATGAGCAGTTCTTC
CSVEGQGADEQFF
>TRBJ1-5|TRBD1|TRBV5-8|NA
TGTGCCAGCGATTACACAGGGGCCCAGGTGGGCAATCAGCCCCAGCATTTT
CASDYTGAQVGNQPQHF
>TRBJ1-1|NA|TRBV13|NA
TGTGCCAGCGGAAGGAGCACTGAAGCTTTCTTT
CASGRSTEAFF
>TRBJ2-2|TRBD1|TRBV5-1|NA
TGCGCCAGCAACCGGGACAGGGGTAACACCGGGGAGCTGTTTTTT
CASNRDRGNTGELFF
>TRBJ2-7|NA|TRBV2|once
TGTGCCTGCCAGCAGGAGCGGACCACGACCTACGAGCAGTACTTC
CACQQERTTTYEQYF
>TRBJ2-2|TRBD2|TRBV6-5|NA
TGTGCCAGCGGGCCCCCTAGCGGGGCAACCGGGGAGCTGTTTTTT
CASGPPSGATGELFF
>TRBJ2-2|NA|TRBV5-5|NA
TGTGCCAGCAGCTTGTTGGACCAGCGGGGGGAGCTGTTTTTT
CASSLLDQRGELFF
>TRBJ1-2|TRBD1|TRBV25-1|NA
TGTGCCAGCAATCCCCCGGGACAGATCCATGGCTACACCTTC
CASNPPGQIHGYTF
>TRBJ1-6|NA|TRBV4-2|once
TGTGCCAGCAGCGGAGCTAATTCACCCCTCCACTTT
CASSGANSPLHF